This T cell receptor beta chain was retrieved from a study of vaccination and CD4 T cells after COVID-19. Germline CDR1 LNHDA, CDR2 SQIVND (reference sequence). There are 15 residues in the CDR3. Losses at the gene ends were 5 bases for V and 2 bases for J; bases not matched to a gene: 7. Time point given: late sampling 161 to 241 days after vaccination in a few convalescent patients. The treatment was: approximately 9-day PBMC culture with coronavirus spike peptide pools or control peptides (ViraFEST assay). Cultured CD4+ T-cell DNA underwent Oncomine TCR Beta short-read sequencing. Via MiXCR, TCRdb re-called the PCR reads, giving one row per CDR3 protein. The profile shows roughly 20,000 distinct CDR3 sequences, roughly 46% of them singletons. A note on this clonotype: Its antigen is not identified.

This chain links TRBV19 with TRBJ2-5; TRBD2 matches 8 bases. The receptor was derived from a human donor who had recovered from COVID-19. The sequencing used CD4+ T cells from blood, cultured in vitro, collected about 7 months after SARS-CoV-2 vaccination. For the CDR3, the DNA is TGTGCCAGTAGTCCCCGGGAGGGAAGGCAAGAGACCCAGTACTTC. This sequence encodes CASSPREGRQETQYF.